The source of this T cell receptor beta chain is a study of technical replicates of blood from several donors. Clones were sequenced by immunoSEQ multiplex PCR, and TCRdb holds only the in-frame ones, with some missing. The repertoire holds about 82,000 clones, with less than 95% as singletons. With 3 bases clipped from V and 6 bases from J, the junction kept 14 bases outside the gene matches. The CDR3 totals 16 residues. Germline CDR1 LGHNT, CDR2 FRNRAP. This receptor was taken from a human donor in good health. The sequenced sample was T cells isolated from PBMCs. The chain combines TRBV12-5 with TRBJ2-7; TRBD2 aligns across 7 bases. In DNA, the CDR3 is TGTGCTAGTGGTTTCGAGGGAGGGCTTCTTGTCTGCGAGCAGTACTTC. This codes for CASGFEGGLLVCEQYF.